A selection of T cell receptor beta chains follows, all from one sample in a study of T cell responses to AZD1222 COVID-19 vaccine. Measured with immunoSEQ multiplex PCR; TCRdb has only the in-frame clones, and not every one. The sample consists of approximately 130,000 clones, over 75% of them appearing once. Here the sequenced sample was peripheral blood, taken 28 days after the second dose of the MenACWY control vaccine. The receptors here all came from an adult who received the MenACWY meningococcal vaccine as a control. The CDR3 runs from the conserved cysteine through the conserved F or W. D genes are given only for firm matches. Clone size is not always given. Where it is, it says once, few, many or a class for expanded clones.

V	D	size	J	CDR3	DNA
TRBV4-3	-	-	TRBJ1-4	CASSPRADAATNEKLFF	TGCGCCAGCAGCCCTCGAGCCGACGCCGCAACTAATGAAAAACTGTTTTTT
TRBV2	-	-	TRBJ1-6	CASSPGRGNSPLHF	TGTGCCAGCAGTCCTGGCAGGGGTAATTCACCCCTCCACTTT
TRBV28	TRBD1	-	TRBJ1-5	CASSHPGTGGGQPQHF	TGTGCCAGCAGTCATCCCGGGACAGGGGGGGGTCAGCCCCAGCATTTT
TRBV10-3	TRBD2	-	TRBJ2-2	CAIRRLAGGANTGELFF	TGTGCCATCAGACGACTAGCGGGGGGCGCGAACACCGGGGAGCTGTTTTTT
TRBV19	-	-	TRBJ1-1	CASSKSGGYTEAFF	TGTGCCAGTAGTAAATCCGGGGGCTACACTGAAGCTTTCTTT
TRBV3-1/TRBV3-2	-	-	TRBJ2-1	CASSLQGNFKRNEQFF	TGTGCCAGCAGCCTACAGGGAAACTTTAAGCGGAATGAGCAGTTCTTC
TRBV7-9	TRBD2	-	TRBJ2-3	CASSPLAGGRGADTQYF	TGTGCCAGCAGCCCCCTAGCGGGGGGCCGTGGGGCAGATACGCAGTATTTT
TRBV21-1	-	-	TRBJ2-1	CASSKVDGGRNYNEQFF	TGTGCCAGCAGCAAAGTCGACGGCGGGAGAAACTACAATGAGCAGTTCTTC
TRBV27	-	-	TRBJ2-3	CASSPAGDTQYF	TGTGCCAGCAGTCCCGCGGGGGATACGCAGTATTTT
TRBV7-8	-	-	TRBJ1-1	CASSLLDSRNTEAFF	TGTGCCAGCAGCCTATTAGACAGTAGGAACACTGAAGCTTTCTTT
TRBV21-1	-	-	TRBJ1-1	CASSKGRPGTEAFF	TGTGCCAGCAGCAAAGGTCGGCCGGGCACTGAAGCTTTCTTT
TRBV28	-	-	TRBJ1-1	CASSSLWVGDTEAFF	TGTGCCAGCAGTTCTTTGTGGGTGGGAGACACTGAAGCTTTCTTT
TRBV7-2	-	-	TRBJ1-3	CASSLKPGRSGNTIYF	TGTGCCAGCAGCCTAAAACCAGGGCGCTCTGGAAACACCATATATTTT
TRBV12-3/TRBV12-4	-	-	TRBJ2-7	CASSLAGDYEQYF	TGTGCCAGCAGTTTAGCAGGAGACTACGAGCAGTACTTC
TRBV29-1	-	-	TRBJ2-4	CSVIQGTAKNIQYF	TGCAGCGTGATCCAGGGAACGGCCAAAAACATTCAGTACTTC
TRBV10-2	-	-	TRBJ1-1	CASSDPGGHNTEAFF	TGCGCCAGCAGTGACCCCGGGGGACACAACACTGAAGCTTTCTTT
TRBV29-1	-	-	TRBJ1-1	CSVERDLQSYTEAFF	TGCAGCGTTGAGAGGGACCTCCAATCATACACTGAAGCTTTCTTT
TRBV9	-	-	TRBJ2-1	CASSVVGTPPDEQFF	TGTGCCAGCAGCGTAGTTGGGACCCCACCCGATGAGCAGTTCTTC
TRBV5-1	-	-	TRBJ2-3	CASSFEGDTQYF	TGCGCCAGCAGCTTTGAAGGAGATACGCAGTATTTT
TRBV7-9	-	-	TRBJ1-3	CASSPRGDTIYF	TGTGCCAGCAGCCCCAGGGGTGACACCATATATTTT
TRBV7-9	-	-	TRBJ1-6	CASSLALGVSSLHF	TGTGCCAGCAGCTTAGCCCTCGGGGTGTCATCCCTCCACTTT
TRBV4-1	-	once	TRBJ1-1	CASRQRGAGDTEAFF	TGCGCCAGCAGACAGAGAGGGGCTGGGGACACTGAAGCTTTCTTT
TRBV5-1	-	-	TRBJ2-1	CASRFGAEQFF	TGCGCCAGCAGATTTGGCGCGGAGCAGTTCTTC
TRBV3-1/TRBV3-2	TRBD1	-	TRBJ1-2	CASSQGTGDVNGYTF	TGTGCCAGCAGCCAAGGGACAGGGGATGTCAACGGCTACACCTTC
TRBV29-1	-	-	TRBJ2-5	CSVPGQAQETQYF	TGCAGCGTGCCGGGACAAGCACAAGAGACCCAGTACTTC
TRBV19	-	few	TRBJ1-1	CASSWTAMNTEAFF	TGTGCCAGTAGTTGGACAGCAATGAACACTGAAGCTTTCTTT
TRBV7-9	-	-	TRBJ1-1	CASSSPTTVVDTEAFF	TGTGCCAGCAGCTCACCGACGACAGTCGTGGACACTGAAGCTTTCTTT
TRBV12-3/TRBV12-4	TRBD2	-	TRBJ2-5	CASSRLAEETQYF	TGTGCCAGCAGTCGACTAGCGGAAGAGACCCAGTACTTC
TRBV4-1	-	-	TRBJ2-6	CASSQESSGANVLTF	TGCGCCAGCAGCCAAGAGAGCTCTGGGGCCAACGTCCTGACTTTC
TRBV24-1	-	once	TRBJ2-5	CATSEPGKETQYF	TGTGCCACCAGTGAGCCAGGCAAAGAGACCCAGTACTTC
TRBV7-9	TRBD1	-	TRBJ1-1	CASSLGTGFSEAFF	TGTGCCAGCAGCTTAGGGACAGGGTTTAGTGAAGCTTTCTTT
TRBV2	-	-	TRBJ1-5	CASRRDRDFQPQHF	TGTGCCAGCAGAAGGGATCGAGATTTTCAGCCCCAGCATTTT
TRBV7-6	TRBD1	-	TRBJ2-7	CASSPGQLYEQYF	TGTGCCAGCAGTCCGGGACAGCTATACGAGCAGTACTTC
TRBV5-1	-	-	TRBJ2-7	CASSLEFRVSEQYF	TGCGCCAGCAGCTTGGAATTTAGGGTCTCCGAGCAGTACTTC
TRBV9	-	-	TRBJ1-5	CASSVGAGQSSQPQHF	TGTGCCAGCAGCGTAGGAGCAGGGCAAAGCAGCCAGCCCCAGCATTTT
TRBV30	-	-	TRBJ2-3	CAWSPGRTNTQYF	TGTGCCTGGAGCCCAGGACGCACGAATACGCAGTATTTT
TRBV5-1	TRBD1	-	TRBJ1-4	CASYPGTGLGKLFF	TGCGCCAGCTACCCCGGGACAGGGCTCGGGAAACTGTTTTTT
TRBV5-1	-	-	TRBJ1-1	CASSLLTDTKNTEAFF	TGCGCCAGCAGCTTGCTGACGGACACTAAGAACACTGAAGCTTTCTTT
TRBV7-2	TRBD2	-	TRBJ2-1	CASSFGLAVNNEQFF	TGTGCCAGCAGCTTCGGACTAGCGGTCAACAATGAGCAGTTCTTC
TRBV5-1	-	-	TRBJ2-2	CASRSTGFTGELFF	TGCGCCAGCAGGTCCACAGGGTTCACCGGGGAGCTGTTTTTT
TRBV21-1	-	few	TRBJ1-5	CASSKGITRQGVVGNQPQHF	TGTGCCAGCAGCAAAGGTATAACTAGGCAGGGGGTTGTGGGCAATCAGCCCCAGCATTTT
TRBV29-1	-	-	TRBJ2-5	CSQGQGETQYF	TGCAGCCAGGGGCAGGGAGAGACCCAGTACTTC
TRBV6-6	-	-	TRBJ1-1	CASSYVGVMNTEAFF	TGTGCCAGCAGTTACGTCGGGGTCATGAACACTGAAGCTTTCTTT
TRBV15	-	-	TRBJ1-1	CATSRAPPGEGTEAFF	TGTGCCACCAGCAGAGCCCCCCCTGGGGAGGGGACTGAAGCTTTCTTT
TRBV19	-	-	TRBJ2-5	CASRGETQYF	TGTGCCAGTAGAGGAGAGACCCAGTACTTC
TRBV6-5	TRBD1	-	TRBJ1-1	CASRLQGGNTEAFF	TGTGCCAGCAGGCTACAGGGGGGCAACACTGAAGCTTTCTTT
TRBV5-1	-	-	TRBJ1-4	CASNMDPSGEKLFF	TGCGCCAGCAATATGGACCCTTCCGGGGAAAAACTGTTTTTT
TRBV19	-	-	TRBJ2-3	CASSKGGPGKSDTQYF	TGTGCCAGTAGTAAGGGGGGACCAGGAAAGTCAGATACGCAGTATTTT
TRBV27	-	-	TRBJ1-3	CASSLPKGSFSGNTIYF	TGTGCCAGCAGTTTACCCAAAGGGTCGTTCTCTGGAAACACCATATATTTT
TRBV10-1	-	once	TRBJ2-2	CASSPDYREAGELFF	TGCGCCAGCAGTCCTGACTACAGGGAGGCCGGGGAGCTGTTTTTT
TRBV9	-	-	TRBJ2-3	CASSVGSGRDTQYF	TGTGCCAGCAGCGTCGGGAGCGGTAGAGATACGCAGTATTTT
TRBV10-3	-	-	TRBJ2-6	CAISGSSGANVLTF	TGTGCCATCAGTGGGAGCTCTGGGGCCAACGTCCTGACTTTC